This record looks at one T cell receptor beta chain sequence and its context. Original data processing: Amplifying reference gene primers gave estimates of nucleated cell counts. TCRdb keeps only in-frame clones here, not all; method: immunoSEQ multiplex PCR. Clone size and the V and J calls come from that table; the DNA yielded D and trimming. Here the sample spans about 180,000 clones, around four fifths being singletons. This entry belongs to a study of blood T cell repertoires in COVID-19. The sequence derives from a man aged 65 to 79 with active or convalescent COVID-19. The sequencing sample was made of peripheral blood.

CDR3 sequence (DNA): TGTGCCAGCAGGTTTTACCGGGACAGGGGTTTCCTTAGCTCCTACAATGAGCAGTTCTTC. Amino acids: CASRFYRDRGFLSSYNEQFF. The gene calls are TRBV7-8 and TRBJ2-1; TRBD1 agrees at 10 bases. V was pared by 6 bases and J by 0 bases, with 17 bases of the junction left unmatched. This CDR3 contains 20 residues. Germline loops: CDR1 SGHVS, CDR2 FQNEAQ.